This TCR beta chain came from a study of blood T cell repertoires in COVID-19. Study at large: The origin of the acute and convalescent COVID-19 samples was the United States, Italy and Spain. Sources were T cells, B-cell-depleted T cells, or PBMCs; the material itself was cDNA or gDNA.

V was trimmed by 0 bases and J by 2 bases, leaving 14 bases between them. The CDR3 has 17 residues. In germline, CDR1 is SGHKS, CDR2 YYEKEE (reference sequence). Authors' data handling: Amplification of reference gene primers was used by the study to estimate nucleated cell counts. Here immunoSEQ multiplex PCR was the method, and the copy in TCRdb shows in-frame clones only, minus some. V and J calls and clone size are copied from that table; D and trimming were computed from the DNA. The sample shows tens of thousands of clones, approximately 86% of them seen only once. V is TRBV5-5 and J is TRBJ2-2; possible D gene TRBD2, 6 bases. The TCR was taken from a man aged 45-65 years with active or convalescent COVID-19. Sample: peripheral blood. In DNA form, the CDR3 reads TGTGCCAGCAGCTTGGCCTCTAGCGCCAGTAACACCGGGGAGCTGTTTTTT. Protein product: CASSLASSASNTGELFF.